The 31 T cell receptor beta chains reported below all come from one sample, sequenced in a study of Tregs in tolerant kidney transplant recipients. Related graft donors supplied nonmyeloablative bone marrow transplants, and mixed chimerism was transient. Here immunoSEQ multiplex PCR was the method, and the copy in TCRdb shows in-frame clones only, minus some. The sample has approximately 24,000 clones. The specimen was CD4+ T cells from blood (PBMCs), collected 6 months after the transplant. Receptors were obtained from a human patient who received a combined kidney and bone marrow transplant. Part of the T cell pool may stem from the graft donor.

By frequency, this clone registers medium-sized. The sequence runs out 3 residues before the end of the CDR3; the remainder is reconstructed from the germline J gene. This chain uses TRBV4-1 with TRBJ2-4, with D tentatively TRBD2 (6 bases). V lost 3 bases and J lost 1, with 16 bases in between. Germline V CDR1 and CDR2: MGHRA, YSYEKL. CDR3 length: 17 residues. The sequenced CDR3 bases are TGCGCCAGCAGCCATAGGTGGCTAGCGACGGCCAAAAACATT. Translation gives CASSHRWLATAKNI. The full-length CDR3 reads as CASSHRWLATAKNIQYF.

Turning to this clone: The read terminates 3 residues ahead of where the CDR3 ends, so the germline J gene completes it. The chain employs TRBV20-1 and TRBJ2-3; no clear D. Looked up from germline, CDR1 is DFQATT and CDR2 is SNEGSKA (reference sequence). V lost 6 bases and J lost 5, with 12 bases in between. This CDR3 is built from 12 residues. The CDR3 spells CSARSRGDTQYF. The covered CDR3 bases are TGCAGTGCGCGGTCTCGAGGAGATACG.

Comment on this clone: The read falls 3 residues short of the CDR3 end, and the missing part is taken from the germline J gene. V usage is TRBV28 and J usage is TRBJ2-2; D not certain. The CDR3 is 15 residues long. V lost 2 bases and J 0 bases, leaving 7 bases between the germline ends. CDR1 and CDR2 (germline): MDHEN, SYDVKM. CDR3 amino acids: CASSLGQTNTGELFF. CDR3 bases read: TGTGCCAGCAGTTTAGGGCAAACGAACACCGGGGAG.

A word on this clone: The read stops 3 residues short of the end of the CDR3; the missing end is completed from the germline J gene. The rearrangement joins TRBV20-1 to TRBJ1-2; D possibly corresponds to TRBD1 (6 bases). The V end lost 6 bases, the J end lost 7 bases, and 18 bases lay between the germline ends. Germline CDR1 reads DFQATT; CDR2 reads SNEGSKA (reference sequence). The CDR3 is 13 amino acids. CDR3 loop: CSAPRQGKSGYTF. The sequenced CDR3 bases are TGCAGTGCCCCCCGGCAGGGGAAATCTGGC.

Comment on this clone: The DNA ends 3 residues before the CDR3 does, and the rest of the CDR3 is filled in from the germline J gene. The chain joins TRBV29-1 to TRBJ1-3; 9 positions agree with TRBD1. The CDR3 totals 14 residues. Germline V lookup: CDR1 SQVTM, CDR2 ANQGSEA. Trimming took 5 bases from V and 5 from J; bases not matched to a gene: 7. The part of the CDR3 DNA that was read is TGCAGCGTTCCCTGGGACAGGGATAGAAACACC. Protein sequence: CSVPWDRDRNT. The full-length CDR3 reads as CSVPWDRDRNTIYF.

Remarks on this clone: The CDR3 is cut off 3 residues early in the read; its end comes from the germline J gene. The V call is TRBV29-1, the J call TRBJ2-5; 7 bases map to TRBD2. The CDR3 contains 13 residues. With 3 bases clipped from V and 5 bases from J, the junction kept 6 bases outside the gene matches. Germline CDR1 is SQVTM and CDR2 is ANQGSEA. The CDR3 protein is CSVDRGEYETQYF. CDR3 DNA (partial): TGCAGCGTTGACCGGGGGGAATATGAGACC.

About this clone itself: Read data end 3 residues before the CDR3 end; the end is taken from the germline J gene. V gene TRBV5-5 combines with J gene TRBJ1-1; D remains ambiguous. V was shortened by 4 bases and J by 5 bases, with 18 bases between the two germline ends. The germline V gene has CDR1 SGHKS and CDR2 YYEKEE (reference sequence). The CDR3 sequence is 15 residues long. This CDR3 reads CASSLEPGRITEAFF. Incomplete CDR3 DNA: TGTGCCAGCAGCCTGGAACCGGGGAGGATTACTGAA.

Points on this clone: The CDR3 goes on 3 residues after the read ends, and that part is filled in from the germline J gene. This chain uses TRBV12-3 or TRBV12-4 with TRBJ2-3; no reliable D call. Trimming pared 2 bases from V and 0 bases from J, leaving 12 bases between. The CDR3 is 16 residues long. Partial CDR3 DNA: TGTGCCAGCAGTTTACGACTGTCCCCTAGCACAGATACG. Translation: CASSLRLSPSTDT. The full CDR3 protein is CASSLRLSPSTDTQYF.

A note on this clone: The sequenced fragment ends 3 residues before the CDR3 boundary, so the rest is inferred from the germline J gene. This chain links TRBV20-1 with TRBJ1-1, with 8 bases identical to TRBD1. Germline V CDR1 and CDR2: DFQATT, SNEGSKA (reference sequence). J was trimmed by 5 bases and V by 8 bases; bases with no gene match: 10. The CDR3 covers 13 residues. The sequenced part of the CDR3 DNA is TGCAGTCCCTCTGGACAGGGCGGAACTGAA. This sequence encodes CSPSGQGGTE. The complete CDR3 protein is CSPSGQGGTEAFF.

The CDR3 sequence: CASSLGLPNQPQHF. CDR3 DNA (partial): TGTGCCAGCAGCTTGGGCCTTCCCAATCAGCCC. The genes are TRBV7-9 and TRBJ1-5; D gene unclear. The read terminates 3 residues before the CDR3 end, so the remaining end is supplied by the germline J gene. V dropped 3 bases and J dropped 3 bases, with 9 bases sitting between them. CDR1 and CDR2 (germline): SEHNR, FQNEAQ (reference sequence). The CDR3 totals 14 residues.

The CDR3 spells CSAVAGKNTEAFF. The covered CDR3 bases are TGCAGCGCCGTAGCGGGAAAGAACACTGAA. V and J are TRBV29-1 and TRBJ1-1; no clear D. Sequencing ends 3 residues short of the CDR3 end; the germline J gene provides the rest. This CDR3 comprises 13 residues. Germline CDR1 and CDR2: SQVTM and ANQGSEA. The V and J ends lost 7 bases and 1 base respectively, with 13 bases between them.

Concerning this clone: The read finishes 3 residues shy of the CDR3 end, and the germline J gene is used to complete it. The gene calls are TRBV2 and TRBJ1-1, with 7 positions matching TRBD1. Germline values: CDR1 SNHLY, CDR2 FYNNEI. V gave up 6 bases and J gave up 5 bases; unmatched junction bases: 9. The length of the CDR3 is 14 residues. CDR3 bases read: TGTGCCAGCAGAGCCCGACAGGGCCGAACTGAA. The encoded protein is CASRARQGRTE. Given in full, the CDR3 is CASRARQGRTEAFF.

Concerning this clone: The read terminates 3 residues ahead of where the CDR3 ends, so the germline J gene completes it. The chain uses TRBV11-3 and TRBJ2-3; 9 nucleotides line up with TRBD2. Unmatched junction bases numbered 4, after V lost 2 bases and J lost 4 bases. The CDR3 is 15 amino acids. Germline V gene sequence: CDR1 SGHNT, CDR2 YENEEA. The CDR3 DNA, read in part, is TGTGCCAGCAGCTTATGGACTAGCGAGGCAGATACG. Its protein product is CASSLWTSEADT. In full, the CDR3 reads CASSLWTSEADTQYF.

Partial CDR3 DNA: TGCGCCAGCACCGGGACACCCGGTAGGTCTGGGGCCAACGTC. This translates into CASTGTPGRSGANV. The entire CDR3 protein is CASTGTPGRSGANVLTF. The V gene is TRBV5-1, the J gene TRBJ2-6; a weak D match, TRBD1 (6 bases). The read terminates 3 residues before the CDR3 end, so the remaining end is supplied by the germline J gene. The CDR3 totals 17 residues. Trimming removed 6 bases at V and 1 base at J, with 17 bases between. Germline assignment: CDR1 SGHRS and CDR2 YFSETQ.

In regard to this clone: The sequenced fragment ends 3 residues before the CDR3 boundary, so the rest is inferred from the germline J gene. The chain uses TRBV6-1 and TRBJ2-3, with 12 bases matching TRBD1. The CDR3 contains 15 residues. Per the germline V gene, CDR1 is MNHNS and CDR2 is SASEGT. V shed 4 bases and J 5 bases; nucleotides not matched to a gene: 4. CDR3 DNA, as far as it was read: TGTGCCAGCAGTGGGGGACAGGGGGCCATAGATACG. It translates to CASSGGQGAIDT. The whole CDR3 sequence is CASSGGQGAIDTQYF.

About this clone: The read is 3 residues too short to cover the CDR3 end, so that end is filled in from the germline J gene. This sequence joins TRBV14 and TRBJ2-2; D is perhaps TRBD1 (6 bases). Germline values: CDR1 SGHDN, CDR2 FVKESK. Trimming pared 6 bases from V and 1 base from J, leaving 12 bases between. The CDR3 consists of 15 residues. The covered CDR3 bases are TGTGCCAGCAGACCGGGACACGTGAACACCGGGGAG. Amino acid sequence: CASRPGHVNTGE. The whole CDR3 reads CASRPGHVNTGELFF.

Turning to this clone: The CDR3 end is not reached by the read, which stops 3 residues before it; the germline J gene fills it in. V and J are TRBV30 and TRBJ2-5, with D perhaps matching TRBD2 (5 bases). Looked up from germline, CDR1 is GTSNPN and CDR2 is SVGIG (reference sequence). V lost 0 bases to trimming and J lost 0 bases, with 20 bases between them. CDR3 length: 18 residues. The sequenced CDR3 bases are TGTGCCTGGAGTGTTTCGGAGACTAAGCGGCGGTACCAAGAGACC. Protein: CAWSVSETKRRYQET. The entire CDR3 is CAWSVSETKRRYQETQYF.

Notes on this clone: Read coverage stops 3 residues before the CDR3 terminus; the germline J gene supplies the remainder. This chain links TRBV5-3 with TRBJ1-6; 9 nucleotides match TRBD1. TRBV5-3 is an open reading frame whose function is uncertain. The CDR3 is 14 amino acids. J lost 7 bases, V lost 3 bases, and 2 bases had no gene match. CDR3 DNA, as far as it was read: TGTGCCAGAAGCTGGGACAGGGCGAATTCACCC. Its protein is CARSWDRANSP. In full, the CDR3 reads CARSWDRANSPLHF.

The CDR3: CASSEALPWAATGNTIYF. The sequenced part of the CDR3 DNA is TGTGCCAGCAGTGAAGCGCTTCCATGGGCAGCTACTGGAAACACC. The genes are TRBV2 and TRBJ1-3; the D is unclear. The CDR3 end lies 3 residues beyond the end of the read and is filled in from the germline J gene. The length of the CDR3 is 18 residues. CDR1 and CDR2 (germline): SNHLY, FYNNEI. The V gene lost 0 bases and the J gene lost 2 bases, with 17 bases spanning the gap.

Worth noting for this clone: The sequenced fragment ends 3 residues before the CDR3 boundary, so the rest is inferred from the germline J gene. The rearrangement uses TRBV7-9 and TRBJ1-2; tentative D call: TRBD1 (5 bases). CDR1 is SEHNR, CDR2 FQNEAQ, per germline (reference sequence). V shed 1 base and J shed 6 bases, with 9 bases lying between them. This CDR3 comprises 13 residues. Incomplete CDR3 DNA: TGTGCCAGCAGCTTAGATCAGGGTGATGGC. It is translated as CASSLDQGDG. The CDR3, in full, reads CASSLDQGDGYTF. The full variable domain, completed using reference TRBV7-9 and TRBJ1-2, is DTGVSQNPRHKITKRGQNVTFRCDPISEHNRLYWYRQTLGQGPEFLTYFQNEAQLEKSRLLSDRFSAERPKGSFSTLEIQRTEQGDSAMYLCASSLDQGDGYTFGSGTRLTVV.

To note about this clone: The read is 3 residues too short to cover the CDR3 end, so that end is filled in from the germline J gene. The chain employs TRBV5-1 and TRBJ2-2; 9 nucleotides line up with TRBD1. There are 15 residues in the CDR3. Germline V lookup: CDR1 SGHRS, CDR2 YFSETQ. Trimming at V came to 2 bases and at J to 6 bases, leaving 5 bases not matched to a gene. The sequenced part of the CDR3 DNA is TGCGCCAGCAGCTTCGGGACAGGGATGGCCGGGGAG. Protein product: CASSFGTGMAGE. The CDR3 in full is CASSFGTGMAGELFF. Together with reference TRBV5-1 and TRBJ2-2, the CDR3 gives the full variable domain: KAGVTQTPRYLIKTRGQQVTLSCSPISGHRSVSWYQQTPGQGLQFLFEYFSETQRNKGNFPGRFSGRQFSNSRSEMNVSTLELGDSALYLCASSFGTGMAGELFFGEGSRLTVL.

CDR3 sequence reads: CASSQDFGFGNTIYF. The part of the CDR3 DNA that was read is TGTGCCAGCAGCCAAGATTTCGGGTTTGGAAACACC. V usage is TRBV14 and J usage is TRBJ1-3; D remains unclear. The CDR3 end lies 3 residues beyond the end of the read and is filled in from the germline J gene. This CDR3 spans 15 amino acids. The germline V gene encodes CDR1 SGHDN and CDR2 FVKESK. The V and J ends lost 0 bases and 3 bases respectively, with 9 bases between them. The full variable domain, rest sourced from reference TRBV14 and TRBJ1-3, is EAGVTQFPSHSVIEKGQTVTLRCDPISGHDNLYWYRRVMGKEIKFLLHFVKESKQDESGMPNNRFLAERTGGTYSTLKVQPAELEDSGVYFCASSQDFGFGNTIYFGEGSWLTVV.

CDR3 region: CASSPNGEANVLTF. The covered CDR3 bases are TGTGCCAGCTCACCTAACGGGGAGGCCAACGTC. V and J are TRBV18 and TRBJ2-6; D is possibly TRBD2 (5 bases). Coverage ceases 3 residues before the CDR3 finishes, and the germline J gene fills in the end. Germline-derived CDR1 and CDR2 are KGHSH and LQKENI. V was trimmed by 3 bases and J by 6 bases, leaving 9 bases between them. The CDR3 length is 14 residues.

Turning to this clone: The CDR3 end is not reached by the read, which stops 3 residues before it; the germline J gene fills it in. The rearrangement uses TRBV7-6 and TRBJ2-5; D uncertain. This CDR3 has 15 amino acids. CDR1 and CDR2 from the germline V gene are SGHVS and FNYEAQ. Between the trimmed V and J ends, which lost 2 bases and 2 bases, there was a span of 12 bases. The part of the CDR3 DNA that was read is TGTGCCAGCAGCTTACTTCAGCGCCTACAAGAGACC. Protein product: CASSLLQRLQET. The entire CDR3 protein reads CASSLLQRLQETQYF.

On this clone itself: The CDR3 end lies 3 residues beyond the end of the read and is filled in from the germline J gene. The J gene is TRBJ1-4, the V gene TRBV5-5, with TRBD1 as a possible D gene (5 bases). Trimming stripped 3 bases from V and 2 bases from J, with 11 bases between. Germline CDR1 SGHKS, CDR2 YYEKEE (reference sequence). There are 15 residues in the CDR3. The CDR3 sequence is CASSWGGSTNEKLFF. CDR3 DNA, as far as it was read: TGTGCCAGCAGCTGGGGGGGTTCTACTAATGAAAAA.

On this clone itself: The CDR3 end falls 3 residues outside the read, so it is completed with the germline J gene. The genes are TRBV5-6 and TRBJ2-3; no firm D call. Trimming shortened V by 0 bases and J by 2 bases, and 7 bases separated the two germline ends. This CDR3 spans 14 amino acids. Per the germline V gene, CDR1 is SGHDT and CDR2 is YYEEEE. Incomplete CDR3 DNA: TGTGCCAGCAGCTTGGGGGCACACACAGATACG. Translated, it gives CASSLGAHTDT. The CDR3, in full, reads CASSLGAHTDTQYF.

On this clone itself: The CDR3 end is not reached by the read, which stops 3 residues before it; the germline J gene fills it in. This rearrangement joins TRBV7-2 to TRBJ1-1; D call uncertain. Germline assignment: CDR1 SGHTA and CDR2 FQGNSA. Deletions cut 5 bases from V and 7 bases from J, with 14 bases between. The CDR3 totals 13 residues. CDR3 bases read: TGTGCCAGCAGCCCTAGGCGAGGAAGTGAA. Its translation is CASSPRRGSE. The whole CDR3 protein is CASSPRRGSEAFF.

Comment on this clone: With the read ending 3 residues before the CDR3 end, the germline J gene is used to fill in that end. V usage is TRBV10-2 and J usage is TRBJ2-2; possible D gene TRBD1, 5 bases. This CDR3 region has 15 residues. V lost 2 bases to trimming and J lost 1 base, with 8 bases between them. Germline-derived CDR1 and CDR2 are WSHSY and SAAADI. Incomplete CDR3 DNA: TGCGCCAGCAGTGAGAGGCAGGGGAACACCGGGGAG. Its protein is CASSERQGNTGE. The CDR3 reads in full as CASSERQGNTGELFF.

The CDR3 DNA, read in part, is TGTGCCAGCAGTGAATCGGGTGCAACTAATGAAAAA. Its translation: CASSESGATNEK. The full CDR3 reads CASSESGATNEKLFF. The chain employs TRBV2 and TRBJ1-4; no definite D call. Read data end 3 residues before the CDR3 end; the end is taken from the germline J gene. Germline V lookup: CDR1 SNHLY, CDR2 FYNNEI. The CDR3 extends over 15 amino acids. The ends were cut back, 2 bases at V and 0 bases at J, with 7 bases in the middle. Drawing the rest from reference TRBV2 and TRBJ1-4, the complete variable domain is EPEVTQTPSHQVTQMGQEVILRCVPISNHLYFYWYRQILGQKVEFLVSFYNNEISEKSEIFDDQFSVERPDGSNFTLKIRSTKLEDSAMYFCASSESGATNEKLFFGSGTQLSVL.

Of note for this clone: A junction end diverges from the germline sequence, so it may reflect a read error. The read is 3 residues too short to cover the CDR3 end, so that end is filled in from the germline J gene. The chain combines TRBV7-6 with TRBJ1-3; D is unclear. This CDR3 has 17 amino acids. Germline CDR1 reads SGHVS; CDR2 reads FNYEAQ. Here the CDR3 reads CASSPRPGGLSENTIYF. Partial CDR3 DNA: TGTGCCAGCAGCCCGCGACCCGGCGGACTATCTGAAAACACC.

CDR3 sequence reads: CASSYTGGGRVYEQYF. The CDR3 bases that were read are TGTGCCAGCAGTTACACAGGGGGCGGGAGGGTCTACGAG. The J gene is TRBJ2-7, the V gene TRBV12-3 or TRBV12-4; D may correspond to TRBD1 or TRBD2 (9 bases each). The CDR3 is cut off 3 residues early in the read; its end comes from the germline J gene. CDR3 size: 16 residues. The V gene lost 4 bases and the J gene lost 3 bases, with 19 bases spanning the gap.